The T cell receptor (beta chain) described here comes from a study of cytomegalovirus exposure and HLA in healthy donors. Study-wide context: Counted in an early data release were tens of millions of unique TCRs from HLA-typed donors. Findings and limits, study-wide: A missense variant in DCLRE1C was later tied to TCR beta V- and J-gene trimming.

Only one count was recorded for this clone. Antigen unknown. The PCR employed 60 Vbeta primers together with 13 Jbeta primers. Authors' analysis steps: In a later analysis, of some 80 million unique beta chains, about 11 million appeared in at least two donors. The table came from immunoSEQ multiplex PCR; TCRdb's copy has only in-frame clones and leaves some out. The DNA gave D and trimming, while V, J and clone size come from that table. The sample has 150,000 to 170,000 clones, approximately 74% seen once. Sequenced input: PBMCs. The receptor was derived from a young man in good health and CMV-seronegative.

The CDR3 sequence: CASSPTLSRGGSGNTIYF. CDR3 bases: TGTGCCAGCAGCCCGACCCTCTCGAGGGGAGGTTCTGGAAACACCATATATTTT. V and J are TRBV13 and TRBJ1-3; D is possibly TRBD1 (5 bases). Germline CDR1 reads PRHDT; CDR2 reads FYEKMQ (reference sequence). V was shortened by 5 bases and J by 1 base, with 21 bases between the two germline ends. CDR3 size: 18 residues. The full variable domain, in which reference TRBV13 and TRBJ1-3 provide the parts outside the CDR3, is AAGVIQSPRHLIKEKRETATLKCYPIPRHDTVYWYQQGPGQDPQFLISFYEKMQSDKGSIPDRFSAQQFSDYHSELNMSSLELGDSALYFCASSPTLSRGGSGNTIYFGEGSWLTVV.